This T cell receptor beta chain was profiled in a study of cytomegalovirus exposure and HLA in healthy donors. PCR was performed using 60 Vbeta and 13 Jbeta primers. Data came from immunoSEQ multiplex PCR; TCRdb stores just in-frame clones and leaves some out. The data show about 54,000 clones, roughly 85% seen once. Germline V gene data show CDR1 as SGHAT and CDR2 as FQNNGV. V dropped 0 bases and J dropped 1 base, with 20 bases sitting between them. There are 19 residues in the CDR3. Study outcomes and limitations: TCR beta V segments were, for the most part, productive about 87% or about 30% of the time in an earlier analysis.

With regard to this clone: Its specificity is unknown.

This TCR was sampled from a woman under 30 in good health and CMV-seronegative. The gene calls are TRBV11-2 and TRBJ2-3, with D maybe TRBD1 (7 bases). The sequencing sample was made of PBMCs. The CDR3: CASSLDQAPLRGGTDTQYF. The DNA for the CDR3 is TGTGCCAGCAGCTTAGATCAAGCCCCACTCAGGGGGGGCACAGATACGCAGTATTTT.